One sample yielded the 19 T cell receptor beta chains listed below, sequenced in a study of early T cells in non-severe SARS-CoV-2 infection (dated by TCRdb to 2020 to 2023). Preparation of the library involved 5' RACE. TCRdb lists the instrument as NextSeq 500. The public sequencing data were trimmed at Q25 with fastp and processed into clonotypes with MiXCR by TCRdb, which kept only in-frame beta chains. Rows with a matching CDR3 protein are joined into one entry that keeps the most common DNA and genes. In all, the sample holds fewer than 60,000 distinct CDR3 sequences, and roughly 10% of those were seen once. The ten largest make up 15% of the sample. Sequenced input: whole blood. These receptor sequences come from an adult who was a healthcare worker with PCR-confirmed SARS-CoV-2 infection or an uninfected control (not recorded which).

The gene calls are TRBV5-1 and TRBJ2-1, with TRBD1 matching 7 bases. The CDR3 runs to 12 residues. The germline gives CDR1 SGHRS, CDR2 YFSETQ. J was trimmed by 13 bases and V by 4 bases; bases with no gene match: 8. The CDR3 bases are TGCGCCAGCAGCAAGGACAGGAGTGGTCAGTTCTTC. This encodes CASSKDRSGQFF.

This clonotype came up many times. This chain links TRBV18 with TRBJ2-5; a weak D match, TRBD1 (5 bases). Germline V CDR1 and CDR2: KGHSH, LQKENI. This CDR3 has 13 amino acids. V lost 3 bases to trimming and J lost 5 bases, with 10 bases between them. CDR3 protein: CASSPPRVETQYF. DNA of the CDR3: TGTGCCAGCTCACCGCCCAGGGTGGAGACCCAGTACTTC.

At least ten counts were recorded for this clonotype. The chain uses TRBV2 and TRBJ1-1; 7 nucleotides line up with TRBD1. Germline CDR1 reads SNHLY; CDR2 reads FYNNEI. V shed 6 bases and J 1 base; nucleotides not matched to a gene: 5. There are 14 residues in the CDR3. CDR3 amino acids: CASRYRGGNTEAFF. DNA for the CDR3: TGTGCCAGCAGGTACAGGGGAGGGAACACTGAAGCTTTCTTT.

The J gene is TRBJ2-3, the V gene TRBV12-3 or TRBV12-4; D is unresolved. This CDR3 region has 11 residues. Trimming took off 6 bases at V and 7 bases at J, with 8 bases between the two ends. The CDR3 loop is CASRVGYTQYF. CDR3 sequence (DNA): TGTGCCAGCAGGGTGGGATATACGCAGTATTTT.

There are many counts of this clonotype. The chain has TRBV28 and TRBJ1-2, with TRBD1 identical over 9 bases. The CDR3 sequence is 15 residues long. The ends lost 2 bases at V and 4 bases at J; junction bases unmatched: 5. Germline V gene sequence: CDR1 MDHEN, CDR2 SYDVKM. Here the CDR3 reads CASSLTDRGFYGYTF. Written as DNA, the CDR3 is TGTGCCAGCAGTTTAACGGACAGGGGATTCTATGGCTACACCTTC.

This clonotype showed up many times. V gene TRBV4-3 combines with J gene TRBJ2-3; 12 bases are a match to TRBD2. The V segment lost 10 bases and the J segment 0 bases; nucleotides outside the gene matches: 5. From germline, CDR1 is LGHNA and CDR2 YSLEER. CDR3 length: 15 residues. The CDR3: CAIHGLAGSTDTQYF. CDR3 sequence (DNA): TGCGCCATCCATGGACTAGCGGGGAGCACAGATACGCAGTATTTT.

This clonotype appeared a few times. At one end the junction does not follow the germline gene, possibly because of a read error. The J gene is TRBJ2-7, the V gene TRBV28; tentative D call: TRBD2 (6 bases). This CDR3 has 12 residues. Germline lookup yields CDR1 MDHEN and CDR2 SYDVKM. For the CDR3, the DNA is TGTGCCAGCAGTCCACAGACGGGAGCGAATGACTTC. The encoded protein is CASSPQTGANDF.

This clonotype is medium-sized in the sample. DNA for the CDR3: TGTGCCAGCAGTTTATCGACAGGTGCGGGCTATGGCTACACCTTC. Its translation: CASSLSTGAGYGYTF. V and J are TRBV25-1 and TRBJ1-2; the D gene is possibly TRBD1 (6 bases). CDR1 and CDR2 (germline): MGHDK, SYGVNS. Trimming stripped 5 bases from V and 4 bases from J, with 17 bases between. This CDR3 contains 15 residues.

This clonotype showed up just a few times. The chain joins TRBV20-1 to TRBJ2-5; TRBD2 agrees at 10 bases. The germline V gene has CDR1 DFQATT and CDR2 SNEGSKA (reference sequence). Trimming at V came to 4 bases and at J to 4 bases, leaving 6 bases not matched to a gene. The CDR3 has 14 amino acids. The CDR3 region has the DNA TGCAGTGCTACTAGCGGGAGAGGGGGAGAGACCCAGTACTTC. Its protein product is CSATSGRGGETQYF.

The gene calls are TRBV4-3 and TRBJ2-7; 9 bases are a match to TRBD1. Per germline, CDR1 LGHNA and CDR2 YSLEER. Trimming removed 3 bases from V and 4 bases from J; junction bases left unmatched: 7. The CDR3 sequence is 15 residues long. CDR3 region: CASSHAGQGGYEQYF. The CDR3 DNA reads as TGCGCCAGCAGCCACGCGGGACAGGGAGGTTACGAGCAGTACTTC.

With regard to this clonotype: A single base separates this from a much larger clone, so it may be a read error. V usage is TRBV27 and J usage is TRBJ2-4, with D perhaps being TRBD1 or TRBD2 (5 bases each). The germline CDR1 and CDR2 sequences are MNHEY and SMNVEV (reference sequence). The CDR3 is made up of 19 amino acids. Trimming took off 3 bases at V and 1 base at J, with 22 bases between the two ends. This chain's CDR3 is CASSFCSPGPPPAKNIQYF. CDR3 DNA: TGTGCCAGCAGTTTTTGCTCTCCGGGACCGCCCCCCGCCAAAAACATTCAGTACTTC.

This clonotype appeared many times. The chain couples TRBV20-1 to TRBJ2-3; D may match TRBD1 or TRBD2 (5 bases each). The CDR3 length is 13 residues. Germline V gene lookup returns CDR1 DFQATT and CDR2 SNEGSKA (reference sequence). V was shortened by 6 bases and J by 1 base, with 11 bases between the two germline ends. CDR3 nucleotides: TGCAGTGCACCGGGACCCCGCACAGATACGCAGTATTTT. It specifies CSAPGPRTDTQYF.

Many counts were recorded for this clonotype. V gene TRBV2 combines with J gene TRBJ1-5; D ambiguous. The CDR3 contains 15 residues. V lost 2 bases and J lost 1, with 9 bases in between. Germline CDR1 reads SNHLY; CDR2 reads FYNNEI. CDR3 DNA sequence: TGTGCCAGCAGTGAACCAAGGGCGAGCAATCAGCCCCAGCATTTT. Its translation is CASSEPRASNQPQHF. The full variable domain, rest sourced from reference TRBV2 and TRBJ1-5, is EPEVTQTPSHQVTQMGQEVILRCVPISNHLYFYWYRQILGQKVEFLVSFYNNEISEKSEIFDDQFSVERPDGSNFTLKIRSTKLEDSAMYFCASSEPRASNQPQHFGDGTRLSIL.

The chain carries TRBV27 and TRBJ2-2, with D unclear. The CDR3 contains 14 residues. Germline CDR1 is MNHEY and CDR2 is SMNVEV (reference sequence). The V end was cut by 6 bases, the J end by 6 bases, with 14 bases between. In DNA form, the CDR3 reads TGTGCCAGCAGACTCATGGGCGGTTCCGGGGAGCTGTTTTTT. It is translated as CASRLMGGSGELFF.

At least ten counts were recorded for this clonotype. J is TRBJ1-5 and V is TRBV4-1; 9 positions agree with TRBD1. The CDR3 length is 18 residues. J lost 6 bases, V lost 4 bases, and 16 bases had no gene match. Germline V gives CDR1 MGHRA, CDR2 YSYEKL. The CDR3 DNA reads TGCGCCAGCAGCCCCTACCTTGTGGGACAGGGAATCATTCAGCCCCAGCATTTT. Amino acid sequence: CASSPYLVGQGIIQPQHF.

This clonotype was detected a few times. The rearrangement links TRBV7-9 to TRBJ2-5, with 10 bases aligning to TRBD2. J gave up 4 bases and V 5 bases, and 7 bases lay outside the gene matches. This CDR3 is built from 15 residues. From germline, CDR1 is SEHNR and CDR2 FQNEAQ (reference sequence). The chain's CDR3 is CASSPGIAGGETQYF. The CDR3 nucleotides read TGTGCCAGCAGCCCCGGGATAGCGGGAGGAGAGACCCAGTACTTC.

This clonotype was seen a handful of times. The chain recombines TRBV5-1 with TRBJ1-3; D gene uncertain. The V gene lost 0 bases and the J gene lost 0 bases, with 16 bases spanning the gap. Germline V lookup: CDR1 SGHRS, CDR2 YFSETQ. The CDR3 consists of 18 residues. Here the CDR3 reads CASSLVDAGRGSGNTIYF. CDR3 in DNA: TGCGCCAGCAGCTTGGTCGACGCGGGCCGGGGCTCTGGAAACACCATATATTTT.

This clonotype was counted at least ten times. The V call is TRBV7-8, the J call TRBJ2-7; 9 bases map to TRBD1. Trimming took 5 bases from V and 2 from J; bases not matched to a gene: 10. Germline V gene lookup returns CDR1 SGHVS and CDR2 FQNEAQ. The CDR3 covers 16 residues. CDR3 DNA sequence: TGTGCCAGCAGCCCGACTATCGGGACAGGGACCTACGAGCAGTACTTC. Translated: CASSPTIGTGTYEQYF.

The rearrangement links TRBV5-1 to TRBJ2-5; TRBD2 might be the D (5 bases). This CDR3 region has 16 residues. V lost 1 base and J 2 bases, leaving 15 bases between the germline ends. CDR1 is SGHRS and CDR2 is YFSETQ in the germline V gene. Written as DNA, the CDR3 is TGCGCCAGCAGCTTGCAAATGATGGGGAGACAAGAGACCCAGTACTTC. Translated: CASSLQMMGRQETQYF.